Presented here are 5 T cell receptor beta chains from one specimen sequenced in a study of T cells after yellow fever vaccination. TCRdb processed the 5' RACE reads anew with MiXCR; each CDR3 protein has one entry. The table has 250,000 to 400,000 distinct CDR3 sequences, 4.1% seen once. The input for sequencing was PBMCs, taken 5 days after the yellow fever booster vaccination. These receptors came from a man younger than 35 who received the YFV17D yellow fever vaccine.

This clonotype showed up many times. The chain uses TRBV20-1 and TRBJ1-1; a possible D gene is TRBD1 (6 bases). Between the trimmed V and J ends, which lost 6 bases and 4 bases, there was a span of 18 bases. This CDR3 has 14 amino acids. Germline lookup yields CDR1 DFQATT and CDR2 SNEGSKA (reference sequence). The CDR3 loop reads CSAATGTGSTEAFF. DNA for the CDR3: TGCAGTGCCGCGACAGGAACCGGTTCCACTGAAGCTTTCTTT.

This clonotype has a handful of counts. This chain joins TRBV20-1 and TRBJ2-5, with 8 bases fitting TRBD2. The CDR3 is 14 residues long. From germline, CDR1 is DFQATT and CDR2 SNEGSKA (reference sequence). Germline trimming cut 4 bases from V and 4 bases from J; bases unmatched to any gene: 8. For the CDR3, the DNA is TGCAGTGCTAATCCCAGCGGGGGTTCAGAGACCCAGTACTTC. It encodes CSANPSGGSETQYF.

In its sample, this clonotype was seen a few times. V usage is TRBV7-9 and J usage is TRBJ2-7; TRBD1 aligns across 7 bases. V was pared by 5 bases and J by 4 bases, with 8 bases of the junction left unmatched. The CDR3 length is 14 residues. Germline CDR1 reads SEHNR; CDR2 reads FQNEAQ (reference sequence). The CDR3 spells CASSDGTAIYEQYF. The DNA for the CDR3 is TGTGCCAGCAGCGATGGGACAGCCATATACGAGCAGTACTTC.

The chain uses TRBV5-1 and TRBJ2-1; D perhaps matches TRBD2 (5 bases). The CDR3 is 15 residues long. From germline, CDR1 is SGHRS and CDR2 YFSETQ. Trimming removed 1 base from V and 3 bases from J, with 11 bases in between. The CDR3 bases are TGCGCCAGCAGCTTGACCCCGGGGAGCTACAATGAGCAGTTCTTC. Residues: CASSLTPGSYNEQFF.

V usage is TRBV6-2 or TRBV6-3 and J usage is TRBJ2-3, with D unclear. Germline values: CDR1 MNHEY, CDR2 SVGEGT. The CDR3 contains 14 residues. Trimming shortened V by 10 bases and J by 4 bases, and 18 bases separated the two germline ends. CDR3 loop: CATDGSDRPDTQYF. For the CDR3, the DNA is TGTGCCACTGACGGTTCGGATCGACCAGATACGCAGTATTTT.